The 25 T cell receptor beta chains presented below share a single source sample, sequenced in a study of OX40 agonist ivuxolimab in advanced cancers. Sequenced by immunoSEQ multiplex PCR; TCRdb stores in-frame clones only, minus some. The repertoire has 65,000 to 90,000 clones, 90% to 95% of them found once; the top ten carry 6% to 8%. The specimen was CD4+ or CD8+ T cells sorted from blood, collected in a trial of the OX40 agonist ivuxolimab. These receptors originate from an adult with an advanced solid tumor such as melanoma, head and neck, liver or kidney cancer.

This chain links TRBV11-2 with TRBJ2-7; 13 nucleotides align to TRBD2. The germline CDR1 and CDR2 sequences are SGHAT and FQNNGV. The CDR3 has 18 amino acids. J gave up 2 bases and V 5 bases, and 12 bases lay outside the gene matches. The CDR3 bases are TGTGCCAGCAGCCCGCGACTAGCGGGGGGCCTAAAAACCTACGAGCAGTACTTC. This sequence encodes CASSPRLAGGLKTYEQYF.

CDR3 sequence (DNA): TGTGCCAGCACCCTTAGCGGGGGGGGCACAGATACGCAGTATTTT. Translating gives CASTLSGGGTDTQYF. The chain links TRBV9 to TRBJ2-3; 11 bases map to TRBD2. Trimming at V came to 6 bases and at J to 1 base, leaving 4 bases not matched to a gene. Germline assignment: CDR1 SGDLS and CDR2 YYNGEE. This CDR3 is built from 15 residues.

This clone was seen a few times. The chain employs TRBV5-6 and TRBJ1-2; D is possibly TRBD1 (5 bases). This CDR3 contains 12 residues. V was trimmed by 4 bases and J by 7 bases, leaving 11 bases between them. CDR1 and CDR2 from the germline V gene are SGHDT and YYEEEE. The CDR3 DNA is TGTGCCAGCAGCATCCGGGGCGGTGGCTACACCTTC. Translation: CASSIRGGGYTF.

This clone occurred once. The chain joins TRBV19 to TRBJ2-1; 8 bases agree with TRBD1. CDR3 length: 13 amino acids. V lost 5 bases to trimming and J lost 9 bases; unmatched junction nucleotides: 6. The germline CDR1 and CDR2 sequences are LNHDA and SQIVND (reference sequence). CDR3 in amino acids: CASSYGQGGEQFF. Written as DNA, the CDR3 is TGTGCCAGTAGTTACGGACAGGGAGGTGAGCAGTTCTTC.

The chain's CDR3 is CATNRGLENTEAFF. The CDR3 DNA is TGTGCCACAAACAGGGGGCTAGAGAACACTGAAGCTTTCTTT. V and J are TRBV10-3 and TRBJ1-1; 9 bases line up with TRBD1. The J segment lost 1 base and the V segment lost 10 bases, leaving 7 bases of the junction unmatched. Germline V gene sequence: CDR1 ENHRY, CDR2 SYGVKD. The CDR3 sequence is 14 residues long.

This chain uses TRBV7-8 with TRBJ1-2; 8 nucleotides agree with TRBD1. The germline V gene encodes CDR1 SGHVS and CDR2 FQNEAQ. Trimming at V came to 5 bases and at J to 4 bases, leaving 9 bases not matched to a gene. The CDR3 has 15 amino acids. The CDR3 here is CASSQGQVLFYGYTF. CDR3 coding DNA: TGTGCCAGCAGCCAGGGACAGGTGTTATTCTATGGCTACACCTTC.

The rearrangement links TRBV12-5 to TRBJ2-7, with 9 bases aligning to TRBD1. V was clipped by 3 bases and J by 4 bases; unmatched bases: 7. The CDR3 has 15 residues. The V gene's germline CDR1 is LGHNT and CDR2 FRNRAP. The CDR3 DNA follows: TGTGCTAGTGGTTTAGGTGGGACAGGGAATTACGAGCAGTACTTC. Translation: CASGLGGTGNYEQYF.

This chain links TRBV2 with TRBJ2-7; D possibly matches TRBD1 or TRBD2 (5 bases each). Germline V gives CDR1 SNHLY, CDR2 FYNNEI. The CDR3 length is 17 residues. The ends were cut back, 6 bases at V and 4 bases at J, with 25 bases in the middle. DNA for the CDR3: TGTGCCAGCAGCGGCAACGGGGCTCCCCTTCAACCATACGAGCAGTACTTC. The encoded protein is CASSGNGAPLQPYEQYF.

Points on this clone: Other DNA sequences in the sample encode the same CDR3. CDR3 coding DNA: TGTGCCAGCAGTTTAGGAGGGAACACTGAAGCTTTCTTT. Translation gives CASSLGGNTEAFF. V usage is TRBV27 and J usage is TRBJ1-1; D not resolved. Deletions cut 2 bases from V and 1 base from J, with 5 bases between. CDR3 length: 13 amino acids. Germline V gene lookup returns CDR1 MNHEY and CDR2 SMNVEV (reference sequence).

This CDR3 is CASSLAEGEKLFF. CDR3 nucleotide sequence: TGTGCCAGCAGCTTGGCCGAGGGTGAAAAACTGTTTTTT. This chain joins TRBV5-6 and TRBJ1-4, with D unclear. Germline V gene lookup returns CDR1 SGHDT and CDR2 YYEEEE. The CDR3 loop spans 13 amino acids. Trimming shortened V by 0 bases and J by 7 bases, and 7 bases separated the two germline ends.

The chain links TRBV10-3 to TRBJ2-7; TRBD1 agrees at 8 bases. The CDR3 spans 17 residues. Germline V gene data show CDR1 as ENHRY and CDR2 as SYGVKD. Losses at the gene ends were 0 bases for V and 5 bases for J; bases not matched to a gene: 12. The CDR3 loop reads CAISESRTGKIGDEQYF. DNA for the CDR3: TGTGCCATCAGTGAGTCACGGACAGGGAAAATCGGTGACGAGCAGTACTTC.

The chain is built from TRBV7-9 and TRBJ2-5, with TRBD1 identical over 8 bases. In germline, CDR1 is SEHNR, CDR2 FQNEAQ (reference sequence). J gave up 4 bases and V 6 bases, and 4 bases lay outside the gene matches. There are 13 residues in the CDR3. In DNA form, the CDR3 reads TGTGCCAGCAGACCGACAGGGGCAGAGACCCAGTACTTC. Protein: CASRPTGAETQYF.

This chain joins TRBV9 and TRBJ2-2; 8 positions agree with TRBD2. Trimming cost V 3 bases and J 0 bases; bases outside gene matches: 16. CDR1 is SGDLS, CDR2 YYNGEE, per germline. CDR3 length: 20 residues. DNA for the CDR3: TGTGCCAGCAGCGCCCCCCTAGGTAGCGGGGAGCGATCGAACACCGGGGAGCTGTTTTTT. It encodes CASSAPLGSGERSNTGELFF.

The CDR3 here is CASSYGDSYGYTF. The CDR3 coding sequence is TGTGCCAGCAGTTACGGGGACAGCTATGGCTACACCTTC. V usage is TRBV6-5 and J usage is TRBJ1-2, with 7 bases aligning to TRBD1. This CDR3 has 13 residues. V shed 2 bases, J shed 4 bases, and the junction held 1 base outside the gene matches. Germline V gives CDR1 MNHEY, CDR2 SVGAGI.

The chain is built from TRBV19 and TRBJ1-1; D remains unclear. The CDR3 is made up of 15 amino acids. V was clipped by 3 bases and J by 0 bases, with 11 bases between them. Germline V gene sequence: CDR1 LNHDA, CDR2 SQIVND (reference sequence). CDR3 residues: CASSIMSTMNTEAFF. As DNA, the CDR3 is TGTGCCAGTAGTATTATGTCCACCATGAACACTGAAGCTTTCTTT.

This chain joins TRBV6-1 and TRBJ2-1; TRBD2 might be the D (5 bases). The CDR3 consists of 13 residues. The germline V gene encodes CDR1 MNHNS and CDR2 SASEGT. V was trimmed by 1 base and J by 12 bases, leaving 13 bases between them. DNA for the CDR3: TGTGCCAGCAGTGAAGTTGGGGAGTGGACGCAGTTCTTC. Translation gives CASSEVGEWTQFF.

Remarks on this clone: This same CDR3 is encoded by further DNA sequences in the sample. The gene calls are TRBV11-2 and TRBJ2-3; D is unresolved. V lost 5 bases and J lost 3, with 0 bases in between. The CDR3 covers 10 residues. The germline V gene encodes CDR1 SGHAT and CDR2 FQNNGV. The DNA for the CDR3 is TGTGCCAGCAGCACAGATACGCAGTATTTT. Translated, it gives CASSTDTQYF.

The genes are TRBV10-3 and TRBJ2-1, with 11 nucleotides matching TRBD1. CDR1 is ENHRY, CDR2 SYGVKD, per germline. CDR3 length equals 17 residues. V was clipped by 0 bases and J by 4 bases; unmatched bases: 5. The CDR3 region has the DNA TGTGCCATCAGTGAGTCATGGGACAGGGGGGAATACAATGAGCAGTTCTTC. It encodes CAISESWDRGEYNEQFF.

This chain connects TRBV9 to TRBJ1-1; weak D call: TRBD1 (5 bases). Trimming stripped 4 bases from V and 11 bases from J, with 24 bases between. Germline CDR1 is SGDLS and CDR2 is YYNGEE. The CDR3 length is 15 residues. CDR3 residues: CASSPSGTAEGSAFF. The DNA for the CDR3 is TGTGCCAGCAGCCCCTCCGGGACCGCCGAGGGTAGTGCTTTCTTT.

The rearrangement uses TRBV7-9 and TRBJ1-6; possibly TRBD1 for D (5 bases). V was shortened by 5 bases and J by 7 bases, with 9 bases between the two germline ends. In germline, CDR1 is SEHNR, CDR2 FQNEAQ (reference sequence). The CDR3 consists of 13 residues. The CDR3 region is CASSPGGNSPLHF. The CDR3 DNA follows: TGTGCCAGCAGCCCCGGGGGGAATTCACCCCTCCACTTT. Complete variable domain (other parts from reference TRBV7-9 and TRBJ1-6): DTGVSQNPRHKITKRGQNVTFRCDPISEHNRLYWYRQTLGQGPEFLTYFQNEAQLEKSRLLSDRFSAERPKGSFSTLEIQRTEQGDSAMYLCASSPGGNSPLHFGNGTRLTVT.

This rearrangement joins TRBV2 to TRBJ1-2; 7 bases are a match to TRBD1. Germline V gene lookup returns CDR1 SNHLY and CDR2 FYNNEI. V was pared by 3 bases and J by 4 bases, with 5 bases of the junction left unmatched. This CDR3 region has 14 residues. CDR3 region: CASSEPQGVYGYTF. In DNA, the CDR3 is TGTGCCAGCAGTGAGCCCCAGGGGGTCTATGGCTACACCTTC.

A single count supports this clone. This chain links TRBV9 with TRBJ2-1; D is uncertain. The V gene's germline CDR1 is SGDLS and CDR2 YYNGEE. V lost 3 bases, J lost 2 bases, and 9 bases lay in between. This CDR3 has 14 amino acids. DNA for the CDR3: TGTGCCAGCAGCGCGGGCCCGGCCTACAATGAGCAGTTCTTC. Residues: CASSAGPAYNEQFF.

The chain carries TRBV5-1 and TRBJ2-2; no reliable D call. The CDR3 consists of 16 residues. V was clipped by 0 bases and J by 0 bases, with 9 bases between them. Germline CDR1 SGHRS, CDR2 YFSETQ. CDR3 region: CASSLGVAANTGELFF. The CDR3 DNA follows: TGCGCCAGCAGCTTGGGGGTAGCAGCGAACACCGGGGAGCTGTTTTTT.

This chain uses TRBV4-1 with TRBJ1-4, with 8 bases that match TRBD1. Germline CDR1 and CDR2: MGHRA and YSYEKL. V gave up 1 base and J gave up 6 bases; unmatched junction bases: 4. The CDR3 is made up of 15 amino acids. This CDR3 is CASSQVTTGDEKLFF. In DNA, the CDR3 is TGCGCCAGCAGCCAAGTTACGACAGGGGATGAAAAACTGTTTTTT.

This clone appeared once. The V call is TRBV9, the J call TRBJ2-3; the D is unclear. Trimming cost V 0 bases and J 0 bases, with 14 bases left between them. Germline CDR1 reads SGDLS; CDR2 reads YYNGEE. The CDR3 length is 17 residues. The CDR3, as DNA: TGTGCCAGCAGCGTAGCGACGGTGGCATCTAGCACAGATACGCAGTATTTT. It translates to CASSVATVASSTDTQYF.